This section outlines one TCR beta chain sequence together with its context. The antigen is undetermined. Here immunoSEQ multiplex PCR was the method, and the copy in TCRdb shows in-frame clones only, minus some. The data show 25,000 to 40,000 clones, approximately 79% seen once. Time point described: week 35, safety follow-up. A 20-mer mutant IDH1 peptide at 300 ug was injected subcutaneously with topical imiquimod. In every donor, the tumor was a new WHO grade 3 or 4 IDH1-mutant, ATRX-lost astrocytoma. This sample stems from a study of a mutant IDH1 vaccine in newly diagnosed glioma. Overall study: Following radiotherapy alone, or alongside temozolomide cycles, vaccination was started after an interval of 4-6 weeks. Patients under treatment included around 60% males and about 40% females and had a mean age of around 40 years.

The sample here was PBMCs, taken from a glioma patient whose treatment included an IDH1 peptide vaccine. The clonotype was recovered from a woman aged 25-40 years with glioma. Some clones in this sample may be carry-over from other donors' samples.

Written as DNA, the CDR3 is TGTGCCAGCAGCTTAGATTCCTGGACTAGCGCCTACAATGAGCAGTTCTTC. It is translated as CASSLDSWTSAYNEQFF. This rearrangement joins TRBV13 to TRBJ2-1, with TRBD2 identical over 9 bases. Germline values: CDR1 PRHDT, CDR2 FYEKMQ (reference sequence). This CDR3 is 17 amino acids long. J gave up 2 bases and V 1 base, and 6 bases lay outside the gene matches.